This TCR beta chain originates from a study of identifying expanded T cells in peripheral blood. As for this clone: As yet, its antigen is unknown.

Study-wide results and caveats: Across healthy donors, higher total template counts meant significantly greater approximately two-week count variance. Differentially abundant clones: 1 to 1.5 between replicates, 16.4 at 2 to 3 weeks, 19 to 20 at four.

This CDR3 contains 16 residues. Per the germline V gene, CDR1 is MNHEY and CDR2 is SMNVEV (reference sequence). V was shortened by 2 bases and J by 4 bases, with 16 bases between the two germline ends. The protocol was immunoSEQ multiplex PCR, while the TCRdb copy is restricted to in-frame clones and leaves out a portion. The data contain approximately 94,000 clones, 88% of them seen just once; the ten biggest clones take up 5% to 6.5%. Collection occurred without any documented infections or immune events in donors. Sequencing was performed on blood. The TCR sequence derives from a person aged 18 to 75 in good health. The chain couples TRBV27 to TRBJ2-3; D may be TRBD1 (5 bases). Here the CDR3 reads CASSLRGHIGADTQYF. As DNA, the CDR3 is TGTGCCAGCAGTTTAAGGGGCCACATTGGGGCAGATACGCAGTATTTT.